Shown below are 29 T cell receptor beta chains from a single sample sequenced in a study of blood T cell repertoires in COVID-19. The table came from immunoSEQ multiplex PCR; TCRdb's copy has only in-frame clones and leaves some out. The sample lists roughly 190,000 clones; 65% to 85% were seen once. Sequencing was done on a sample of PBMCs or T cells enriched from blood (not recorded which). These receptors all stem from a woman aged 30 to 39 who had recovered from COVID-19.

This chain uses TRBV29-1 with TRBJ2-7; 8 positions agree with TRBD1. Germline V gene sequence: CDR1 SQVTM, CDR2 ANQGSEA. V lost 6 bases and J lost 3; bases outside the gene matches: 4. The CDR3 totals 12 residues. CDR3 sequence (DNA): TGCAGCGTAAGGACAGGGAACTACGAGCAGTACTTC. This gives the protein CSVRTGNYEQYF.

V usage is TRBV28 and J usage is TRBJ1-6, with D maybe TRBD1 (5 bases). The length of the CDR3 is 14 residues. Trimming took 6 bases from V and 7 from J, leaving 13 bases between them. From germline, CDR1 is MDHEN and CDR2 SYDVKM. The CDR3 DNA reads as TGTGCCAGCAGGAATGGGGGGTACAATTCACCCCTCCACTTT. It specifies CASRNGGYNSPLHF.

The chain uses TRBV5-1 and TRBJ1-1, with D uncertain. With 0 bases removed from V and 4 bases from J, the gap between germline ends came to 10 bases. Germline lookup yields CDR1 SGHRS and CDR2 YFSETQ. The CDR3 spans 14 residues. The CDR3 sequence: CASSLGGLSTEAFF. For the CDR3, the DNA is TGCGCCAGCAGCTTGGGAGGGCTGAGCACTGAAGCTTTCTTT.

V and J are TRBV11-2 and TRBJ2-2; the match to TRBD1 covers 8 bases. Germline CDR1 SGHAT, CDR2 FQNNGV. This CDR3 is built from 16 residues. The junction had 7 bases not matched to a gene; V was cut back by 3 bases and J by 4 bases. The chain's CDR3 is CASSFTTGAATGELFF. The CDR3 nucleotides read TGTGCCAGCAGCTTTACGACAGGGGCGGCCACCGGGGAGCTGTTTTTT. The full variable domain, with the rest looked up from reference TRBV11-2 and TRBJ2-2, is EAGVAQSPRYKIIEKRQSVAFWCNPISGHATLYWYQQILGQGPKLLIQFQNNGVVDDSQLPKDRFSAERLKGVDSTLKIQPAKLEDSAVYLCASSFTTGAATGELFFGEGSRLTVL.

This clone was counted between two and nine times. The chain couples TRBV5-1 to TRBJ1-4, with D possibly matching TRBD1 (6 bases). Trimming pared 4 bases from V and 7 bases from J, leaving 20 bases between. Germline CDR1 and CDR2: SGHRS and YFSETQ. The CDR3 contains 16 residues. CDR3 nucleotides: TGCGCCAGCAGCGTTAGGATGCGGGGGCGGAGTGAAAAACTGTTTTTT. Translation gives CASSVRMRGRSEKLFF.

The chain is built from TRBV7-9 and TRBJ1-1; D possibly corresponds to TRBD1 (5 bases). Per the germline V gene, CDR1 is SEHNR and CDR2 is FQNEAQ (reference sequence). V dropped 5 bases and J dropped 2 bases, with 9 bases sitting between them. CDR3 length: 13 residues. CDR3 loop: CASSRRANTEAFF. In DNA form, the CDR3 reads TGTGCCAGCAGCCGCAGGGCTAACACTGAAGCTTTCTTT.

The chain joins TRBV28 to TRBJ2-4; D is possibly TRBD1 (6 bases). V gave up 11 bases and J gave up 0 bases, with 14 bases separating them. The CDR3 spans 14 residues. CDR1 is MDHEN, CDR2 SYDVKM, per germline. The CDR3 loop is CAVGASVAKNIQYF. The CDR3 DNA reads as TGTGCCGTGGGGGCGTCCGTAGCCAAAAACATTCAGTACTTC.

The V gene is TRBV13, the J gene TRBJ2-1; 8 bases are shared with TRBD2. This CDR3 has 12 amino acids. Trimming removed 5 bases from V and 13 bases from J; junction bases left unmatched: 7. CDR1 PRHDT and CDR2 FYEKMQ come from the germline V gene (reference sequence). CDR3 bases: TGTGCCAGCAGCCTTAGCGGGACCAACCAGTTCTTC. It codes for CASSLSGTNQFF.

The chain joins TRBV5-8 to TRBJ2-1; possibly TRBD1 for D (5 bases). Trimming cost V 3 bases and J 1 base, with 11 bases left between them. This CDR3 has 15 amino acids. Per germline, CDR1 SGHTS and CDR2 YDEGEE. This chain's CDR3 is CASSSDRKSYNEQFF. CDR3 DNA: TGTGCCAGCAGCTCCGACAGAAAATCCTACAATGAGCAGTTCTTC.

The genes are TRBV12-3 or TRBV12-4 and TRBJ1-1, with D hard to call. There are 13 residues in the CDR3. Trimming pared 5 bases from V and 1 base from J, leaving 8 bases between. The CDR3 DNA sequence: TGTGCCAGCAGTACTAATCCGAACACTGAAGCTTTCTTT. Its protein is CASSTNPNTEAFF.

CDR3 in DNA: TGTGCCAGCAGCTTAGCCCCGGCCAAAAACATTCAGTACTTC. Translating it yields CASSLAPAKNIQYF. The chain links TRBV7-2 to TRBJ2-4; D is unclear. The CDR3 covers 14 residues. CDR1 is SGHTA and CDR2 is FQGNSA in the germline V gene. The V end lost 0 bases, the J end lost 1 base, and 4 bases lay between the germline ends.

This chain connects TRBV10-3 to TRBJ1-2, with TRBD1 matching 10 bases. This CDR3 spans 16 amino acids. Germline V gene data show CDR1 as ENHRY and CDR2 as SYGVKD. With V trimmed by 2 bases and J by 0 bases, 3 bases remained unmatched. The CDR3 sequence: CAISEAGQGANYGYTF. The DNA for the CDR3 is TGTGCCATCAGTGAGGCCGGACAGGGGGCTAACTATGGCTACACCTTC.

This clone was observed a few times. The chain is built from TRBV28 and TRBJ2-1; TRBD2 aligns across 9 bases. The CDR3 is 15 residues long. Germline V gene data show CDR1 as MDHEN and CDR2 as SYDVKM. Losses at the gene ends were 8 bases for V and 7 bases for J; bases not matched to a gene: 12. The CDR3 DNA reads as TGTGCCAGCGCCCCTCCCAGCGGGGGGCTAAATGAGCAGTTCTTC. Translation: CASAPPSGGLNEQFF.

The chain combines TRBV24-1 with TRBJ2-1; 7 bases are shared with TRBD2. There are 18 residues in the CDR3. Germline CDR1 is KGHDR and CDR2 is SFDVKD. The V and J ends lost 4 bases and 6 bases, in that order; junction bases with no gene match: 17. The CDR3 reads CATSDPEGRGKIVNEQFF. The DNA of the CDR3 is TGTGCCACCAGTGACCCCGAGGGGCGGGGGAAGATCGTCAATGAGCAGTTCTTC.

V is TRBV11-3 and J is TRBJ1-2; D gene uncertain. Looked up from germline, CDR1 is SGHNT and CDR2 is YENEEA. V was shortened by 6 bases and J by 8 bases, with 16 bases between the two germline ends. The CDR3 has 13 residues. CDR3 coding DNA: TGTGCCAGCAGAGAGAGGGCCCGCCTCGGCTACACCTTC. As protein: CASRERARLGYTF.

V and J are TRBV11-3 and TRBJ2-2; D is unclear. The germline V gene has CDR1 SGHNT and CDR2 YENEEA. With 0 bases removed from V and 6 bases from J, the gap between germline ends came to 5 bases. The CDR3 runs 13 residues. CDR3 DNA: TGTGCCAGCAGCTTAGAGTATCCCGGGGAGCTGTTTTTT. Amino acids: CASSLEYPGELFF.

V gene TRBV28 combines with J gene TRBJ2-3; a possible D gene is TRBD1 (7 bases). This CDR3 comprises 20 residues. Trimming stripped 2 bases from V and 2 bases from J, with 26 bases between. The germline gives CDR1 MDHEN, CDR2 SYDVKM. In DNA, the CDR3 is TGTGCCAGCAGTTTACCTATAATACCTACCGGGGGACAGAACACAGATACGCAGTATTTT. Amino acids: CASSLPIIPTGGQNTDTQYF.

The rearrangement joins TRBV7-9 to TRBJ2-5; 9 bases fit TRBD2. The germline V gene encodes CDR1 SEHNR and CDR2 FQNEAQ (reference sequence). The CDR3 covers 16 residues. The trim removed 3 bases at V and 4 bases at J, leaving 9 bases unmatched. The CDR3 sequence: CASSFGSGSRGETQYF. CDR3 nucleotide sequence: TGTGCCAGCAGCTTCGGTAGCGGGAGTAGGGGAGAGACCCAGTACTTC.

This sequence joins TRBV11-1 and TRBJ2-2, with D maybe TRBD2 (6 bases). Trimming left V 3 bases short and J 4 bases short, with 9 bases between. The CDR3 has 14 residues. CDR1 and CDR2 (germline): SGHAT, FQDESV (reference sequence). The CDR3: CASSFLGGTGELFF. CDR3 nucleotides: TGTGCCAGCAGCTTTCTGGGGGGCACCGGGGAGCTGTTTTTT. The full variable domain, its missing parts supplied by reference TRBV11-1 and TRBJ2-2, is EAEVAQSPRYKITEKSQAVAFWCDPISGHATLYWYRQILGQGPELLVQFQDESVVDDSQLPKDRFSAERLKGVDSTLKIQPAELGDSAMYLCASSFLGGTGELFFGEGSRLTVL.

This chain uses TRBV5-1 with TRBJ2-3, with 8 bases lining up with TRBD1. The J segment lost 6 bases and the V segment lost 0 bases, leaving 9 bases of the junction unmatched. Germline-derived CDR1 and CDR2 are SGHRS and YFSETQ. CDR3 size: 16 residues. The CDR3 region has the DNA TGCGCCAGCAGCTTGGCCTTGTCAGGGGGCAAGGATACGCAGTATTTT. Its translation: CASSLALSGGKDTQYF.

V gene TRBV25-1 combines with J gene TRBJ2-5; D unclear. V gave up 4 bases and J gave up 2 bases, with 2 bases separating them. CDR3 length: 11 amino acids. Looked up from germline, CDR1 is MGHDK and CDR2 is SYGVNS. CDR3 DNA: TGTGCCAGCAGTGCTCAAGAGACCCAGTACTTC. Translated, it gives CASSAQETQYF.

The rearrangement uses TRBV7-6 and TRBJ1-6; TRBD1 aligns across 10 bases. This CDR3 is built from 15 residues. The junction had 3 bases not matched to a gene; V was cut back by 1 base and J by 9 bases. Germline CDR1 and CDR2: SGHVS and FNYEAQ. Here the CDR3 reads CASSLETGGGSPLHF. The CDR3 DNA reads TGTGCCAGCAGCTTAGAGACAGGGGGCGGTTCACCCCTCCACTTT.

The chain employs TRBV19 and TRBJ1-5, with D perhaps matching TRBD1 (6 bases). The CDR3 extends over 14 amino acids. V lost 1 base and J lost 4, with 8 bases in between. CDR1 is LNHDA, CDR2 SQIVND, per germline (reference sequence). For the CDR3, the DNA is TGTGCCAGTAGTATAGGGCAGGGGAATCAGCCCCAGCATTTT. Its translation: CASSIGQGNQPQHF.

The chain links TRBV7-9 to TRBJ2-3; TRBD2 matches 13 bases. There are 17 residues in the CDR3. Unmatched junction bases numbered 10, after V lost 6 bases and J lost 4 bases. Germline V CDR1 and CDR2: SEHNR, FQNEAQ (reference sequence). CDR3 in DNA: TGTGCCAGCAGAGCTAGGACTAGCGGGAGCCTGTCAGATACGCAGTATTTT. This translates into CASRARTSGSLSDTQYF.

The table lists this clone with a count of one. CDR3 DNA sequence: TGTGCCAGCAGCCAAGAAGTCGCACAATACTATGGCTACACCTTC. Amino acids: CASSQEVAQYYGYTF. The chain couples TRBV3-1 (or the pseudogene TRBV3-2) to TRBJ1-2; D is uncertain. From germline, CDR1 is LGHDT and CDR2 YNNKEL (reference sequence). This CDR3 spans 15 amino acids. Trimming took off 0 bases at V and 3 bases at J, with 11 bases between the two ends.

The V gene is TRBV5-1, the J gene TRBJ2-5, with D possibly being TRBD1 (6 bases). Germline V CDR1 and CDR2: SGHRS, YFSETQ. Trimming stripped 0 bases from V and 3 bases from J, with 18 bases between. This CDR3 spans 17 amino acids. CDR3 in amino acids: CASSLVTDSGGKETQYF. CDR3 sequence (DNA): TGCGCCAGCAGCTTGGTTACGGACTCTGGGGGCAAAGAGACCCAGTACTTC.

The chain employs TRBV5-1 and TRBJ1-4; 8 bases are shared with TRBD1. The CDR3 consists of 15 residues. Germline V gives CDR1 SGHRS, CDR2 YFSETQ. Losses at the gene ends were 1 base for V and 5 bases for J; bases not matched to a gene: 4. CDR3 region: CASSLWGQANEKLFF. In nucleotides, the CDR3 is TGCGCCAGCAGCTTGTGGGGACAGGCGAATGAAAAACTGTTTTTT.

This clone was counted a few times. V and J are TRBV5-1 and TRBJ1-4; D is unclear. CDR1 SGHRS and CDR2 YFSETQ come from the germline V gene. This CDR3 region has 13 residues. V lost 3 bases to trimming and J lost 2 bases, with 5 bases between them. Here the CDR3 reads CASSSYTNEKLFF. CDR3 nucleotide sequence: TGCGCCAGCAGCTCCTACACTAATGAAAAACTGTTTTTT. The full variable domain, completed using reference TRBV5-1 and TRBJ1-4, is KAGVTQTPRYLIKTRGQQVTLSCSPISGHRSVSWYQQTPGQGLQFLFEYFSETQRNKGNFPGRFSGRQFSNSRSEMNVSTLELGDSALYLCASSSYTNEKLFFGSGTQLSVL.

The chain couples TRBV28 to TRBJ2-5; D may be TRBD2 (5 bases). The V gene lost 5 bases and the J gene lost 7 bases, with 8 bases spanning the gap. Germline V gene sequence: CDR1 MDHEN, CDR2 SYDVKM. This CDR3 is 11 amino acids long. CDR3 sequence: CASSNEGTQYF. The CDR3 DNA reads as TGTGCCAGCAGTAACGAGGGGACCCAGTACTTC.